Presented here are 17 T cell receptor beta chains from one specimen sequenced in a study of blood T cell repertoires in COVID-19. Sequencing used immunoSEQ multiplex PCR; TCRdb keeps in-frame clones, though not all of them. The sample has hundreds of thousands of clones, roughly 90% seen once; the top ten hold around 0.7%. Sequenced: peripheral blood. The receptors derive from a human donor in a cohort sampled during active COVID-19.

This clone has a handful of counts. This sequence joins TRBV7-2 and TRBJ2-2, with TRBD1 matching 8 bases. V lost 5 bases and J lost 6; bases outside the gene matches: 5. The V gene's germline CDR1 is SGHTA and CDR2 FQGNSA. The CDR3 sequence is 14 residues long. CDR3 bases: TGTGCCAGCAGCCCTCTGACAGGGGCCGGGGAGCTGTTTTTT. As protein: CASSPLTGAGELFF.

This chain uses TRBV6-5 with TRBJ2-7; maybe TRBD2 (6 bases). The CDR3 runs 16 residues. V lost 0 bases, J lost 0 bases, and 12 bases lay in between. CDR1 and CDR2 from the germline V gene are MNHEY and SVGAGI. The CDR3 region has the DNA TGTGCCAGCAGTTACTCGGGACTGGTAAGCTCCTACGAGCAGTACTTC. Its translation: CASSYSGLVSSYEQYF.

For the CDR3, the DNA is TGTGCCAGCGTTCTAGCGGGGGACTCCTACAATGAGCAGTTCTTC. It encodes CASVLAGDSYNEQFF. The chain is built from TRBV6-6 and TRBJ2-1; 10 positions match TRBD2. Trimming removed 8 bases from V and 0 bases from J; junction bases left unmatched: 4. Germline V gene sequence: CDR1 MNHNY, CDR2 SVGAGI (reference sequence). The CDR3 consists of 15 residues.

The rearrangement uses TRBV30 and TRBJ1-6, with D hard to call. In germline, CDR1 is GTSNPN, CDR2 SVGIG (reference sequence). V was cut by 2 bases and J by 0 bases, with 11 bases left in between. The CDR3 sequence is 16 residues long. The CDR3 DNA follows: TGTGCCTGGAGTAATACAAGAAGCTCCTATAATTCACCCCTCCACTTT. Amino acids: CAWSNTRSSYNSPLHF.

This clone was observed once. CDR3 nucleotides: TGCGCCAGCAGCCAAGATCTGGCTCAGCCCCAGCATTTT. It encodes CASSQDLAQPQHF. The chain links TRBV4-3 to TRBJ1-5; D is unclear. This CDR3 comprises 13 residues. Between the trimmed V and J ends, which lost 0 bases and 6 bases, there was a span of 6 bases. Germline assignment: CDR1 LGHNA and CDR2 YSLEER.

J is TRBJ2-7 and V is TRBV24-1, with 9 bases fitting TRBD1. The V gene end was trimmed by 12 bases and the J gene end by 2 bases; junction bases not matched to a gene: 10. Per the germline V gene, CDR1 is KGHDR and CDR2 is SFDVKD. This CDR3 has 14 residues. CDR3 residues: CASPLGQGTYEQYF. CDR3 nucleotides: TGTGCCTCCCCCCTGGGACAGGGTACCTACGAGCAGTACTTC.

The CDR3 DNA sequence: TGCAGTGCTCCTCCCTACAATGAGCAGTTCTTC. Protein product: CSAPPYNEQFF. V is TRBV20-1 and J is TRBJ2-1; D call uncertain. The CDR3 has 11 residues. Germline V gene lookup returns CDR1 DFQATT and CDR2 SNEGSKA (reference sequence). V lost 5 bases and J 2 bases, leaving 4 bases between the germline ends.

V is TRBV4-3 and J is TRBJ2-5, with TRBD2 matching over 11 bases. The germline CDR1 and CDR2 sequences are LGHNA and YSLEER. The length of the CDR3 is 17 residues. Trimming removed 4 bases from V and 1 base from J; junction bases left unmatched: 8. CDR3: CASSPSGGLYFQETQYF. The CDR3 coding sequence is TGCGCCAGCAGCCCTAGCGGGGGGCTCTATTTCCAAGAGACCCAGTACTTC.

V and J are TRBV10-2 and TRBJ1-1, with a weak D call TRBD1 (6 bases). Germline-derived CDR1 and CDR2 are WSHSY and SAAADI. Trimming cost V 2 bases and J 2 bases, with 9 bases left between them. The CDR3 is made up of 14 amino acids. In DNA form, the CDR3 reads TGCGCCAGCAGTGAGGAAGGGACAAACACTGAAGCTTTCTTT. Amino acid sequence: CASSEEGTNTEAFF.

This chain links TRBV7-8 with TRBJ2-4; 8 nucleotides align to TRBD2. Trimming at V came to 5 bases and at J to 11 bases, leaving 8 bases not matched to a gene. Germline V gene lookup returns CDR1 SGHVS and CDR2 FQNEAQ. The CDR3 is 13 amino acids. CDR3 sequence reads: CASSLSREGFQYF. In DNA form, the CDR3 reads TGTGCCAGCAGCCTATCCCGGGAGGGGTTTCAGTACTTC.

The chain joins TRBV5-6 to TRBJ1-1; D is perhaps TRBD1 (5 bases). The V and J ends lost 9 bases and 4 bases respectively, with 19 bases between them. Germline V gene lookup returns CDR1 SGHDT and CDR2 YYEEEE. This CDR3 comprises 14 residues. CDR3 DNA: TGTGCCACCTCGCGGGGGGAGGGGAGCACTGAAGCTTTCTTT. It specifies CATSRGEGSTEAFF.

The gene calls are TRBV7-8 and TRBJ2-5; 9 bases map to TRBD2. The CDR3 has 14 amino acids. Germline V gene data show CDR1 as SGHVS and CDR2 as FQNEAQ. V lost 3 bases, J lost 4 bases, and 3 bases stayed unmatched. Here the CDR3 reads CASSFSSGTETQYF. Written as DNA, the CDR3 is TGTGCCAGCAGCTTTTCTAGCGGGACAGAGACCCAGTACTTC.

The chain has TRBV7-2 and TRBJ2-7, with D perhaps matching TRBD2 (5 bases). The V gene lost 5 bases and the J gene lost 0 bases, with 11 bases spanning the gap. Germline-derived CDR1 and CDR2 are SGHTA and FQGNSA. The CDR3 runs 14 residues. CDR3 nucleotides: TGTGCCAGCAGCGTAGACCGGGGCTCCTACGAGCAGTACTTC. Protein product: CASSVDRGSYEQYF.

V is TRBV7-9 and J is TRBJ1-6, with D perhaps matching TRBD1 (5 bases). The V and J ends lost 4 bases and 7 bases respectively, with 17 bases between them. The CDR3 sequence is 16 residues long. Germline V CDR1 and CDR2: SEHNR, FQNEAQ (reference sequence). This CDR3 is CASSSPLGQYNSPLHF. The CDR3 DNA reads TGTGCCAGCAGCTCCCCCTTGGGGCAGTACAATTCACCCCTCCACTTT.

This chain joins TRBV4-1 and TRBJ1-4; possible D gene TRBD1, 5 bases. The germline gives CDR1 MGHRA, CDR2 YSYEKL. The V end was cut by 4 bases, the J end by 0 bases, with 12 bases between. The CDR3 runs 16 residues. The CDR3 here is CASSLRALATNEKLFF. In nucleotides, the CDR3 is TGCGCCAGCAGCCTCAGGGCCTTGGCAACTAATGAAAAACTGTTTTTT.

This clone showed up just a few times. The chain recombines TRBV9 with TRBJ1-1; D gene unclear. This CDR3 region has 14 residues. Germline V gene lookup returns CDR1 SGDLS and CDR2 YYNGEE. The V gene lost 2 bases and the J gene lost 5 bases, with 13 bases spanning the gap. This CDR3 reads CASSVGSGETEAFF. The CDR3 DNA is TGTGCCAGCAGCGTGGGGAGTGGGGAAACTGAAGCTTTCTTT.

The chain is built from TRBV6-5 and TRBJ2-6; D might be TRBD2 (6 bases). The CDR3 sequence is 15 residues long. V lost 4 bases, J lost 4 bases, and 11 bases lay in between. Germline lookup yields CDR1 MNHEY and CDR2 SVGAGI. CDR3 region: CASSWKRAGANVLTF. CDR3 nucleotide sequence: TGTGCCAGCAGTTGGAAGCGGGCCGGGGCCAACGTCCTGACTTTC.